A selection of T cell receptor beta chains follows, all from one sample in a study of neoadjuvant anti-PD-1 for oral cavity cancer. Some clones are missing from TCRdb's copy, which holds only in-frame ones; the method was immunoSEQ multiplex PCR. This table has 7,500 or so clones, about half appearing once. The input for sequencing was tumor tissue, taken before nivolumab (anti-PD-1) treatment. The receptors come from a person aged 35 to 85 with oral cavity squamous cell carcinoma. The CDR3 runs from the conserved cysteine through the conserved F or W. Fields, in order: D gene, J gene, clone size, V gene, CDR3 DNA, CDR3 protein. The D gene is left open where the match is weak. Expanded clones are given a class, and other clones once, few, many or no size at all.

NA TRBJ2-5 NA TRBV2 TGTGCCAGCAGTGAATTGGGGACCCAGTACTTC CASSELGTQYF
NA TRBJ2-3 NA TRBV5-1 TGCGCCAGCAGCTTGGCCCAACAGGCAGATACGCAGTATTTT CASSLAQQADTQYF
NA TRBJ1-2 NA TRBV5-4 TGTGCCAGCAGCTTAGGGGCCGGGGATGGCTACACCTTC CASSLGAGDGYTF
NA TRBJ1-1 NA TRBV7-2 TGTGCCAGCAGCTTAGACGCGGTGAACACTGAAGCTTTCTTT CASSLDAVNTEAFF
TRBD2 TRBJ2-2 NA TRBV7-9 TGTGCCAGCAGCTTAGGACTAGCGGGAGTGGACGGGGAGCTGTTTTTT CASSLGLAGVDGELFF
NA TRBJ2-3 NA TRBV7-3 TGTGCCAGCAGCTCTGGATACACAGATACGCAGTATTTT CASSSGYTDTQYF
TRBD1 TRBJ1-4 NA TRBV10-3 TGTGCCATCAGGCCCGGACAGGGGGGTTCAACTAATGAAAAACTGTTTTTT CAIRPGQGGSTNEKLFF
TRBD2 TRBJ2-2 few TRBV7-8 TGTGCCAGCAGCCCTAGGACTAGCGTTGTCGGGGAGCTGTTTTTT CASSPRTSVVGELFF
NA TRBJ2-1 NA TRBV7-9 TGTGCCAGCAGCTTATCAGGCCGCAATGAGCAGTTCTTC CASSLSGRNEQFF
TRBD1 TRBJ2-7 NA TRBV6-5 TGTGCCAGCAGTGTCGGCCCGACAGGGGAGCAGTACTTC CASSVGPTGEQYF
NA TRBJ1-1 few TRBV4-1 TGCGCCAGCAGGGGGTTAAGGGGGAACACTGAAGCTTTCTTT CASRGLRGNTEAFF
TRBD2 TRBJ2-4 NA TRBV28 TGTGCCAGCAGTAAGACTAGCGGGAGGGCCGCGGACAAAAACATTCAGTACTTC CASSKTSGRAADKNIQYF
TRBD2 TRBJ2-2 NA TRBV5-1 TGCGCCAGCAGCCCAATAGCGGGGGGGTCCACCGGGGAGCTGTTTTTT CASSPIAGGSTGELFF
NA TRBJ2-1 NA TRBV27 TGTGCCAGCAGTTTTGACGGGTTTGAGCAGTTCTTC CASSFDGFEQFF
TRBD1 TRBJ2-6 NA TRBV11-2 TGTGCCAGCAGCTCCCAGGGGGCTGGGGCCAACGTCCTGACTTTC CASSSQGAGANVLTF
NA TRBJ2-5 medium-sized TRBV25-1 TGTGCCAGCAGTGACCCGGACGGTCAAGAGACCCAGTACTTC CASSDPDGQETQYF
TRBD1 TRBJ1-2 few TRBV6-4 TGTGCCAGCAGTGGCTCGGGACAGGGGGCGCCTGGCTACACCTTC CASSGSGQGAPGYTF
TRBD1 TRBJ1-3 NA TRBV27 TGTGCCAGCAGTCGGGGACAGGGTACCGGAAACACCATATATTTT CASSRGQGTGNTIYF
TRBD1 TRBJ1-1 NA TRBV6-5 TGTGCCAGCAGTTCGCGGACAGGGGTGAACACTGAAGCTTTCTTT CASSSRTGVNTEAFF
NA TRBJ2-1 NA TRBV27 TGTGCCAGCAGTATTATCGGGGACGAGCAGTTCTTC CASSIIGDEQFF
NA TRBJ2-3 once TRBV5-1 TGCGCCAGCAGCTTGGGCTTATCCGAAGCGCAGTATTTT CASSLGLSEAQYF
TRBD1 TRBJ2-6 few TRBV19 TGTGCCAGTAGCAGGGGACAGGGGGCTTCTGGGGCCAACGTCCTGACTTTC CASSRGQGASGANVLTF
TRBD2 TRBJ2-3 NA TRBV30 TGTGCCTGGAGTAGCGGGGGACCGGATACGCAGTATTTT CAWSSGGPDTQYF
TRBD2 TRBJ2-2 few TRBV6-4 TGTGCCAGCAGTCCCACTAGCGGAGGCACCGGGGAGCTGTTTTTT CASSPTSGGTGELFF
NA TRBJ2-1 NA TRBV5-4 TGTGCCAGCAGCTTGCGATGGGCAGGGGCTTACAATGAGCAGTTCTTC CASSLRWAGAYNEQFF